This T cell receptor (beta chain) derives from a study of blood T cell repertoires in COVID-19. At the level of the study: The United States, Italy and Spain provided the acute and convalescent COVID-19 samples.

Cohort assignment relied on participant-reported clinical history. Resolution of symptoms, clearance, or two negative PCRs was present in recovered Cohort 3 donors. Produced via immunoSEQ multiplex PCR; TCRdb's table is partial and in-frame only. The repertoire holds 200,000 to 250,000 clones, with nearly 90% as singletons. CDR3 length equals 14 residues. In germline, CDR1 is SNHLY, CDR2 FYNNEI. The junction had 5 bases not matched to a gene; V was cut back by 5 bases and J by 4 bases. The sequencing sample was made of PBMCs or T cells enriched from blood (not recorded which). The TCR originated in a man aged 30-40 years who had recovered from COVID-19. J is TRBJ2-1 and V is TRBV2; 7 nucleotides agree with TRBD1. The CDR3 loop reads CASSPDRVYNEQFF. CDR3 in DNA: TGTGCCAGCAGTCCTGACAGGGTGTACAATGAGCAGTTCTTC.